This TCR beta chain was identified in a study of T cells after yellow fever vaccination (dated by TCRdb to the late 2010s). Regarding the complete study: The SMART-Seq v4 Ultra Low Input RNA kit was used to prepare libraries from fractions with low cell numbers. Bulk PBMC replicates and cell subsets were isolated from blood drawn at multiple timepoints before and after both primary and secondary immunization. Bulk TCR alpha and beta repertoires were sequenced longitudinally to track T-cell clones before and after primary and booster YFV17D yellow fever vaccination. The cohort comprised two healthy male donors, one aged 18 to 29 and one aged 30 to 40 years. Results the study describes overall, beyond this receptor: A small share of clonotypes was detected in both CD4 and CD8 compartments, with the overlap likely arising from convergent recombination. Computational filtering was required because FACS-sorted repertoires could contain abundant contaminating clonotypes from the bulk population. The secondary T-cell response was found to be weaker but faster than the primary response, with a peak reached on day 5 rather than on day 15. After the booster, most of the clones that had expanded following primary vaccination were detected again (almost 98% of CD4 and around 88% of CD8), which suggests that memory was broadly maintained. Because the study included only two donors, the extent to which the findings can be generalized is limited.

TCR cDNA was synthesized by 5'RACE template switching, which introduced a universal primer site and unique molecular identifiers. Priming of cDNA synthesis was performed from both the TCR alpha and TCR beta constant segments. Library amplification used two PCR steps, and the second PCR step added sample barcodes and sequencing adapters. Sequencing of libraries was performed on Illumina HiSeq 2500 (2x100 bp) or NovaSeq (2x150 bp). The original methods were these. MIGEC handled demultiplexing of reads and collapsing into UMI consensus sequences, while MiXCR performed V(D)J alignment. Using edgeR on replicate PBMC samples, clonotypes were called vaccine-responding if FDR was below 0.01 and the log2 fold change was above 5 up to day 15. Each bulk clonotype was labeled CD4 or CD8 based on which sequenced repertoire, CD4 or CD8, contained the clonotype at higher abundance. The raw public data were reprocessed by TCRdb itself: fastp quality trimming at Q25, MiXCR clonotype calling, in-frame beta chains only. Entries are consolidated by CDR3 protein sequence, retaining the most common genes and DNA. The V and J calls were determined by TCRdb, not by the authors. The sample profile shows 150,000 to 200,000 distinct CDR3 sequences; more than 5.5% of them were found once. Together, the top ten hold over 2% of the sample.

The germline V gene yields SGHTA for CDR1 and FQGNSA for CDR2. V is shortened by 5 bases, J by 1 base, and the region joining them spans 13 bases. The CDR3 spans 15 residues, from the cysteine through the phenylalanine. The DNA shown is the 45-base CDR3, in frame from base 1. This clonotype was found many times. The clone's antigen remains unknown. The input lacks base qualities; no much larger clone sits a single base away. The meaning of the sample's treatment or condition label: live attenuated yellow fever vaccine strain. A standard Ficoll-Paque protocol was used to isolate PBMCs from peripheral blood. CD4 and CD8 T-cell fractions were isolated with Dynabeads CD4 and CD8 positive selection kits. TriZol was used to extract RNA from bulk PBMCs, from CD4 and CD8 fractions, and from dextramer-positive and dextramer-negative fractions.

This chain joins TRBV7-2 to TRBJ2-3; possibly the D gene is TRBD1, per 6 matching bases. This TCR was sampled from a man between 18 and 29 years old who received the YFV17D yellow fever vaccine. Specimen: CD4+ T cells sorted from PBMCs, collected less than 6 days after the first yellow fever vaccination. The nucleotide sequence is TGTGCCAGCAGCAAACACAGGGTGGGCACAGATACGCAGTATTTT. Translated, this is CASSKHRVGTDTQYF.